This passage covers 25 T cell receptor beta chains from one sample sequenced in a study of T cell repertoires in cytomegalovirus infection. One entry per CDR3 protein results from TCRdb running MiXCR on the reads. The repertoire holds some 400,000 distinct CDR3 sequences, with roughly a third as singletons. Sequencing was done on a sample of PBMCs. All receptors derive from a human donor in good health (CMV status not recorded). Some clones in this sample may be carry-over from other donors' samples.

This clonotype showed up just a few times. V and J are TRBV20-1 and TRBJ2-4; D uncertain. Trimming took off 5 bases at V and 0 bases at J, with 14 bases between the two ends. Germline-derived CDR1 and CDR2 are DFQATT and SNEGSKA (reference sequence). This CDR3 region has 15 residues. The CDR3 sequence: CSAVGRTLAKNIQYF. The CDR3 bases are TGCAGTGCTGTAGGGCGGACCCTAGCCAAAAACATTCAGTACTTC.

Note on this clonotype: The germline gene is not matched at one end of the junction; a read error may be the cause. The V gene is TRBV4-1, the J gene TRBJ2-7; D unclear. Germline V gene data show CDR1 as MGHRA and CDR2 as YSYEKL. This CDR3 is 17 amino acids long. The CDR3 DNA is TGCGCCAGCAGCCAAGTAGCCCTGCAGGAGATCTGCCACGCAGGAGACTTC. Amino acids: CASSQVALQEICHAGDF.

This clonotype was counted only a few times. This sequence joins TRBV7-6 and TRBJ2-7, with D possibly matching TRBD1 (6 bases). Trimming removed 2 bases from V and 3 bases from J, with 11 bases in between. The CDR3 runs 14 residues. CDR1 SGHVS and CDR2 FNYEAQ come from the germline V gene. As DNA, the CDR3 is TGTGCCAGCAGCTTATTTCAGGGGAACTACGAGCAGTACTTC. This sequence encodes CASSLFQGNYEQYF.

The chain joins TRBV19 to TRBJ1-1; unclear D gene. Per the germline V gene, CDR1 is LNHDA and CDR2 is SQIVND (reference sequence). The CDR3 has 14 residues. V was clipped by 3 bases and J by 1 base, with 9 bases between them. The CDR3 DNA is TGTGCCAGTAGTATCCGGCCGCCGAACACTGAAGCTTTCTTT. Translating it yields CASSIRPPNTEAFF.

This clonotype appeared a few times. The CDR3: CASSEQGLNTDTQYF. CDR3 in DNA: TGTGCCAGCAGTGAACAGGGACTTAACACAGATACGCAGTATTTT. The chain couples TRBV28 to TRBJ2-3, with D possibly called TRBD1 or TRBD2 (6 bases each). CDR1 and CDR2 from the germline V gene are MDHEN and SYDVKM. V gave up 5 bases and J gave up 2 bases, with 14 bases separating them. This CDR3 has 15 amino acids.

This clonotype was counted only a few times. The genes are TRBV4-3 and TRBJ2-7; D gene ambiguous. This CDR3 spans 14 amino acids. The germline V gene encodes CDR1 LGHNA and CDR2 YSLEER. Trimming stripped 2 bases from V and 1 base from J, with 9 bases between. CDR3 DNA: TGCGCCAGCAGCCAATCCCCTGAATCCTACGAGCAGTACTTC. Encoded protein: CASSQSPESYEQYF.

The table lists this clonotype with many counts. The chain couples TRBV6-2 or TRBV6-3 to TRBJ1-6, with TRBD1 matching 7 bases. CDR3 length equals 15 residues. Germline V gives CDR1 MNHEY, CDR2 SVGEGT. Trimming cost V 7 bases and J 5 bases; bases outside gene matches: 8. CDR3 bases: TGTGCCAGCATCGCCGGGACAGACCATAATTCACCCCTCCACTTT. Amino acids: CASIAGTDHNSPLHF.

The J gene is TRBJ1-5, the V gene TRBV6-2 or TRBV6-3; TRBD1 matches at 9 bases. The CDR3 totals 18 residues. CDR1 is MNHEY, CDR2 SVGEGT, per germline. V gave up 6 bases and J gave up 6 bases; unmatched junction bases: 18. The CDR3 coding sequence is TGTGCCAGCAGCCCACGGGACAGGGAATGGGAGTTTGGTCAGCCCCAGCATTTT. It yields the protein CASSPRDREWEFGQPQHF.

The chain employs TRBV6-5 and TRBJ2-7; 8 bases are a match to TRBD2. The CDR3 is made up of 17 amino acids. The V segment lost 1 base and the J segment 2 bases; nucleotides outside the gene matches: 10. CDR1 MNHEY and CDR2 SVGAGI come from the germline V gene. The CDR3 nucleotides are TGTGCCAGCAGTTACTTTTCTTCTGCGGGGGGTCCCTACGAGCAGTACTTC. Protein product: CASSYFSSAGGPYEQYF.

The chain has TRBV19 and TRBJ1-6, with unresolved D. V dropped 0 bases and J dropped 0 bases, with 9 bases sitting between them. CDR3 length: 17 residues. The V gene's germline CDR1 is LNHDA and CDR2 SQIVND (reference sequence). The CDR3 nucleotides are TGTGCCAGTAGTATAGAGCGGCAGAGCTCCTATAATTCACCCCTCCACTTT. Amino acids: CASSIERQSSYNSPLHF. Complete variable domain (other parts from reference TRBV19 and TRBJ1-6): DGGITQSPKYLFRKEGQNVTLSCEQNLNHDAMYWYRQDPGQGLRLIYYSQIVNDFQKGDIAEGYSVSREKKESFPLTVTSAQKNPTAFYLCASSIERQSSYNSPLHFGNGTRLTVT.

V is TRBV19 and J is TRBJ2-7; 8 bases are a match to TRBD1. This CDR3 has 14 residues. Trimming at V came to 7 bases and at J to 2 bases, leaving 7 bases not matched to a gene. Germline CDR1 LNHDA, CDR2 SQIVND (reference sequence). CDR3 region: CASNDRGKTYEQYF. In DNA form, the CDR3 reads TGTGCCAGTAACGACAGGGGAAAAACCTACGAGCAGTACTTC. Variable domain in full (rest from reference TRBV19 and TRBJ2-7): DGGITQSPKYLFRKEGQNVTLSCEQNLNHDAMYWYRQDPGQGLRLIYYSQIVNDFQKGDIAEGYSVSREKKESFPLTVTSAQKNPTAFYLCASNDRGKTYEQYFGPGTRLTVT.

This clonotype was observed a handful of times. The CDR3 DNA reads TGTGCCAGCAGGGAAAAGCGGGGTCCCCTCCTTGATACGCAGTATTTT. It encodes CASREKRGPLLDTQYF. This chain uses TRBV2 with TRBJ2-3, with 7 bases lining up with TRBD2. Germline V gene data show CDR1 as SNHLY and CDR2 as FYNNEI. This CDR3 spans 16 amino acids. The junction had 15 bases not matched to a gene; V was cut back by 6 bases and J by 6 bases.

The chain is built from TRBV12-5 and TRBJ2-3, with 8 positions matching TRBD2. The CDR3 consists of 18 residues. The J segment lost 2 bases and the V segment lost 0 bases, leaving 10 bases of the junction unmatched. Germline CDR1 and CDR2: LGHNT and FRNRAP. The CDR3: CASGLVMSGRQTTDTQYF. Written as DNA, the CDR3 is TGTGCTAGTGGTTTGGTGATGAGCGGGAGACAAACCACAGATACGCAGTATTTT.

V gene TRBV12-3 or TRBV12-4 combines with J gene TRBJ2-1, with 7 bases identical to TRBD2. V shed 5 bases and J 4 bases; nucleotides not matched to a gene: 8. The CDR3 contains 15 residues. CDR3 sequence (DNA): TGTGCCAGCAGTCCTAGCGGACCTTTATACAATGAGCAGTTCTTC. This translates into CASSPSGPLYNEQFF.

The chain uses TRBV11-2 and TRBJ1-6; possible D gene TRBD1, 5 bases. From germline, CDR1 is SGHAT and CDR2 FQNNGV. V was clipped by 2 bases and J by 11 bases, with 13 bases between them. This CDR3 comprises 14 residues. The CDR3 loop reads CASSLSGPGAPLHF. CDR3 nucleotide sequence: TGTGCCAGCAGCTTATCAGGGCCTGGGGCACCCCTCCACTTT.

This clonotype was seen repeatedly, ten times or more. The chain carries TRBV7-8 and TRBJ2-2, with D possibly being TRBD1 (6 bases). V was cut by 3 bases and J by 6 bases, with 11 bases left in between. The CDR3 extends over 14 amino acids. Germline V lookup: CDR1 SGHVS, CDR2 FQNEAQ. The CDR3 nucleotides read TGTGCCAGCAGCTTGGAACGGACAGCCGGGGAGCTGTTTTTT. The encoded protein is CASSLERTAGELFF.

This clonotype was counted only a few times. The chain carries TRBV12-3 or TRBV12-4 and TRBJ2-7; tentatively, D is TRBD1 (6 bases). This CDR3 is built from 14 residues. The ends were cut back, 1 base at V and 4 bases at J, with 11 bases in the middle. The CDR3 protein is CASSLDGTFYEQYF. In DNA, the CDR3 is TGTGCCAGCAGTTTAGACGGGACATTTTACGAGCAGTACTTC.

This clonotype was seen a handful of times. The chain is built from TRBV7-2 and TRBJ2-2, with 12 bases aligning to TRBD1. V shed 2 bases and J 7 bases; nucleotides not matched to a gene: 8. This CDR3 has 17 amino acids. CDR1 is SGHTA and CDR2 is FQGNSA in the germline V gene. The CDR3 spells CASSLSLGTGGSGELFF. CDR3 coding DNA: TGTGCCAGCAGCTTAAGTCTCGGGACAGGGGGCAGCGGGGAGCTGTTTTTT.

This clonotype was counted a few times. V gene TRBV6-5 combines with J gene TRBJ1-3; D not certain. V gave up 10 bases and J gave up 0 bases, with 13 bases separating them. Germline CDR1 is MNHEY and CDR2 is SVGAGI. There are 14 residues in the CDR3. In nucleotides, the CDR3 is TGTGCCACGACCACGACCTTCTCTGGAAACACCATATATTTT. Translating gives CATTTTFSGNTIYF.

This clonotype was seen once. This chain joins TRBV5-6 and TRBJ2-2; TRBD2 might be the D (6 bases). Trimming pared 4 bases from V and 4 bases from J, leaving 29 bases between. The CDR3 consists of 20 residues. Per the germline V gene, CDR1 is SGHDT and CDR2 is YYEEEE. CDR3 bases: TGTGCCAGCAGCATGCTAAATTCCTATAGGGAGGTAAATCCCACCGGGGAGCTGTTTTTT. Encoded protein: CASSMLNSYREVNPTGELFF.

Comments on this clonotype: The CDR3 ends on some other residue instead of the conserved phenylalanine or tryptophan, so this is likely a read error. The CDR3 coding sequence is TGTGCCAGCAGGGAGACAGACGAGGTAGCCAAAAACATTCAGTACTTA. Translation gives CASRETDEVAKNIQYL. The rearrangement joins TRBV28 to TRBJ2-4; possible D gene TRBD1, 5 bases. CDR1 is MDHEN, CDR2 SYDVKM, per germline. CDR3 length: 16 residues. V was trimmed by 6 bases and J by 0 bases, leaving 15 bases between them.

On this clonotype itself: A read error may explain this, as a much larger clone is one base away. J is TRBJ2-1 and V is TRBV24-1; no reliable D call. With 6 bases removed from V and 6 bases from J, the gap between germline ends came to 14 bases. CDR1 KGHDR and CDR2 SFDVKD come from the germline V gene. This CDR3 has 14 amino acids. The CDR3 region has the DNA TGTGCCACCAGTTACCCCGGACGTTCCAATGAGCAGTTCTTC. Amino acid sequence: CATSYPGRSNEQFF.

This clonotype turned up a few times. This chain uses TRBV7-3 with TRBJ1-3; 8 bases match TRBD1. V lost 5 bases to trimming and J lost 0 bases; unmatched junction nucleotides: 3. Germline CDR1 and CDR2: SGHTA and FQGTGA. The CDR3 covers 15 residues. The CDR3: CASSPTGGSGNTIYF. The CDR3 bases are TGTGCCAGCAGCCCAACAGGGGGCTCTGGAAACACCATATATTTT. Filled out from reference TRBV7-3 and TRBJ1-3, the complete variable domain reads GAGVSQTPSNKVTEKGKYVELRCDPISGHTALYWYRQSLGQGPEFLIYFQGTGAADDSGLPNDRFFAVRPEGSVSTLKIQRTERGDSAVYLCASSPTGGSGNTIYFGEGSWLTVV.

The sample holds a few counts of this clonotype. The chain uses TRBV7-2 and TRBJ1-1; TRBD1 is a possible D gene (5 bases). V lost 2 bases to trimming and J lost 0 bases, with 13 bases between them. Per the germline V gene, CDR1 is SGHTA and CDR2 is FQGNSA. The CDR3 consists of 16 residues. The CDR3 region is CASSLWGVGVNTEAFF. DNA for the CDR3: TGTGCCAGCAGCTTATGGGGGGTGGGGGTGAACACTGAAGCTTTCTTT.

This clonotype was observed a handful of times. The chain carries TRBV6-1 and TRBJ2-3, with 9 bases that match TRBD2. The CDR3 is 16 amino acids. V trimming: 11 bases; J trimming: 5 bases; junction bases outside the gene matches: 17. Per germline, CDR1 MNHNS and CDR2 SASEGT. Here the CDR3 DNA reads TGTGCCGCAACGTCCCCAGGGGCGGGGGGGAGAGATACGCAGTATTTT. As protein: CAATSPGAGGRDTQYF.